Listed below are T cell receptor beta chains from one sample, sequenced in a study of blood T cell repertoires in COVID-19. TCRdb keeps only in-frame clones here, not all; method: immunoSEQ multiplex PCR. The sample records some 85,000 clones, 80% to 90% being singletons. The sequenced sample was peripheral blood. The receptors were gathered from a man aged 45-65 years with acute or convalescent COVID-19. The CDR3 runs from the conserved cysteine through the conserved F or W. A D gene is named only where the DNA matches it firmly. Clone size is stated in some rows and not others, as once, few, many or a class when expanded.

v_gene	abundance	d_gene	j_gene	CDR3aa	CDR3nt
TRBV7-7	.	TRBD1	TRBJ2-2	CASREQGGTGELFF	TGTGCTAGCAGAGAACAGGGGGGCACCGGGGAGCTGTTTTTT
TRBV2	.	TRBD1	TRBJ1-4	CASSLGQGSEKLFF	TGTGCCAGCAGTTTGGGACAGGGGTCTGAAAAACTGTTTTTT
TRBV19	.	TRBD1	TRBJ1-6	CASSPGQGEYSPLHF	TGTGCCAGTAGTCCAGGACAGGGAGAGTATTCACCCCTCCACTTT
TRBV12-5	few	.	TRBJ2-4	CASGLCSRPPNIQYF	TGTGCTAGTGGTTTGTGTTCGAGGCCCCCAAACATTCAGTACTTC
TRBV6-5	.	TRBD1	TRBJ1-5	CASKEAGGFNQPQHF	TGTGCCAGCAAAGAGGCAGGGGGTTTCAATCAGCCCCAGCATTTT
TRBV30	.	TRBD2	TRBJ2-1	CAWSVSLAGGRNEQFF	TGTGCCTGGAGTGTAAGTCTAGCGGGGGGTCGCAATGAGCAGTTCTTC
TRBV5-1	.	.	TRBJ2-7	CASSLSTRQPEQYF	TGCGCCAGCAGCTTGTCGACCAGACAGCCCGAGCAGTACTTC
TRBV4-1	once	TRBD1	TRBJ1-2	CASSQSGDRRINYGYTF	TGCGCCAGCAGCCAATCCGGGGACAGAAGGATTAACTATGGCTACACCTTC
TRBV9	once	.	TRBJ1-3	CASSVVDRSISGNTIYF	TGTGCCAGCAGCGTAGTCGACAGGAGCATCTCTGGAAACACCATATATTTT
TRBV29-1	.	.	TRBJ2-1	CSVGRLSGNEQFF	TGCAGCGTTGGTAGGTTGTCAGGCAATGAGCAGTTCTTC
TRBV28	.	.	TRBJ2-7	CASSLGTLGPYEQYF	TGTGCCAGCAGTTTAGGGACTCTCGGGCCCTACGAGCAGTACTTC
TRBV28	.	TRBD1	TRBJ2-6	CASSSGTGYSGANVLTF	TGTGCCAGCAGTTCCGGGACAGGGTACTCTGGGGCCAACGTCCTGACTTTC
TRBV5-1	.	.	TRBJ2-7	CASSLFPAGEQYF	TGCGCCAGCAGCTTGTTCCCAGCGGGTGAGCAGTACTTC
TRBV28	.	.	TRBJ1-2	CASSLRTAYGYTF	TGTGCCAGCAGTTTGAGAACAGCTTATGGCTACACCTTC
TRBV7-3	.	.	TRBJ2-2	CASRLQDTGELFF	TGTGCCAGCAGGCTTCAGGACACCGGGGAGCTGTTTTTT
TRBV21-1	.	.	TRBJ1-1	CASSEGQWVCEAFF	TGTGCCAGCAGCGAGGGACAGTGGGTCTGCGAAGCTTTCTTT
TRBV5-1	.	TRBD1	TRBJ2-6	CASSGMTGGLSGANVLTF	TGCGCCAGCAGCGGGATGACAGGGGGCTTGTCTGGGGCCAACGTCCTGACTTTC
TRBV2	.	TRBD1	TRBJ1-2	CASSGTVNYGYTF	TGTGCCAGTTCCGGGACAGTTAACTATGGCTACACCTTC
TRBV7-8	once	.	TRBJ1-4	CASRPRPLGVNEKLFF	TGTGCCAGCAGACCAAGACCCCTCGGGGTTAATGAAAAACTGTTTTTT
TRBV5-1	.	TRBD2	TRBJ2-5	CASSFPSGGQETQYF	TGCGCCAGCAGCTTTCCTAGCGGGGGCCAAGAGACCCAGTACTTC
TRBV5-1	.	.	TRBJ1-3	CASSIGIDGNTIYF	TGCGCCAGCAGCATCGGGATAGATGGAAACACCATATATTTT
TRBV9	.	.	TRBJ2-3	CASSVGTGAVTDTQYF	TGTGCCAGCAGCGTCGGAACGGGAGCCGTCACAGATACGCAGTATTTT
TRBV6-5	.	.	TRBJ1-3	CASLKVRGSGNTIYF	TGTGCCAGCTTAAAGGTCAGGGGATCTGGAAACACCATATATTTT
TRBV6-5	.	.	TRBJ1-1	CASHVGVNEAFF	TGTGCCAGCCACGTAGGAGTGAATGAAGCTTTCTTT
TRBV5-5	.	.	TRBJ2-6	CASSLAGAGANVLTF	TGTGCCAGCAGCTTGGCGGGGGCTGGGGCCAACGTCCTGACTTTC
TRBV5-5	.	TRBD1	TRBJ1-6	CASSEDRGSPLHF	TGTGCCAGCAGCGAGGACAGGGGTTCACCCCTCCACTTT
TRBV5-1	few	TRBD1	TRBJ1-3	CASRRQGGTGNTIYF	TGCGCCAGCAGGCGGCAGGGGGGTACCGGAAACACCATATATTTT
TRBV7-3	.	.	TRBJ1-1	CASSSDTVNTEAFF	TGTGCCAGCAGCTCGGACACCGTGAACACTGAAGCTTTCTTT
TRBV19	.	.	TRBJ1-1	CASRPRGGDTEAFF	TGTGCCAGTAGGCCTAGGGGGGGTGACACTGAAGCTTTCTTT
TRBV7-8	.	.	TRBJ1-1	CASRNDKLDPMNTEAFF	TGTGCCAGCAGAAACGACAAGCTCGACCCTATGAACACTGAAGCTTTCTTT
TRBV19	.	.	TRBJ1-5	CASSDTGSGNQPQHF	TGTGCCAGTAGCGATACAGGGTCGGGCAATCAGCCCCAGCATTTT
TRBV28	.	TRBD1	TRBJ2-7	CASRETGGSSYEQYF	TGTGCCAGCAGGGAGACAGGGGGAAGCTCCTACGAGCAGTACTTC
TRBV3-1/TRBV3-2	.	TRBD1	TRBJ1-6	CASSNRDRGTPPHF	TGTGCCAGCAGCAACCGGGACAGGGGTACACCCCCCCACTTT
TRBV10-3	.	TRBD1	TRBJ2-7	CAIQTGGGYEQYF	TGTGCCATCCAGACAGGGGGAGGTTACGAGCAGTACTTC
TRBV18	.	TRBD2	TRBJ2-4	CASSSGTSGGLAKNIQYF	TGTGCCAGCTCATCCGGGACTAGCGGGGGGCTAGCCAAAAACATTCAGTACTTC
TRBV7-3	once	TRBD2	TRBJ2-1	CASRLAGGQNEQFF	TGTGCCAGCAGACTGGCGGGGGGGCAGAATGAGCAGTTCTTC
TRBV18	.	.	TRBJ1-3	CASSPKGPGAGNTIYF	TGTGCCAGCTCACCGAAAGGTCCAGGGGCTGGAAACACCATATATTTT
TRBV28	once	.	TRBJ1-2	CASSAIRGGYTF	TGTGCCAGCAGTGCAATTCGGGGGGGCTACACCTTC
TRBV30	.	TRBD1	TRBJ1-2	CAWSPWGVGTGNYGYTF	TGTGCCTGGAGTCCGTGGGGGGTTGGGACAGGGAACTATGGCTACACCTTC
TRBV29-1	.	TRBD1	TRBJ2-7	CSARGTGGYEQYF	TGCAGCGCCCGGGGGACAGGGGGTTACGAGCAGTACTTC
TRBV11-1	.	TRBD1	TRBJ1-1	CASSPPGTGTEAFF	TGTGCCAGCAGCCCCCCCGGGACAGGGACTGAAGCTTTCTTT
TRBV3-1/TRBV3-2	.	.	TRBJ2-1	CASSTGLDNEQFF	TGTGCCAGCAGTACGGGACTCGACAATGAGCAGTTCTTC
TRBV11-3	.	.	TRBJ2-1	CASSLDYQAEQFF	TGTGCCAGCAGCTTAGATTACCAGGCTGAGCAGTTCTTC
TRBV5-1	once	TRBD2	TRBJ2-1	CASTLAGAYNEQFF	TGCGCCAGCACACTAGCGGGGGCCTACAATGAGCAGTTCTTC
TRBV27	.	.	TRBJ1-2	CASSRRGFKDYGYTF	TGTGCCAGCAGCCGGCGAGGGTTTAAGGACTATGGCTACACCTTC
TRBV19	.	.	TRBJ2-6	CASSRQDSGANVLTF	TGTGCCAGTAGTAGACAGGACTCTGGGGCCAACGTCCTGACTTTC
TRBV19	.	TRBD1	TRBJ1-2	CASSTGTASNPGYTF	TGTGCCAGTAGTACCGGGACAGCTTCCAACCCTGGCTACACCTTC
TRBV6-6	once	.	TRBJ1-1	CASSYNRINTEAFF	TGTGCCAGCAGTTATAACAGGATCAACACTGAAGCTTTCTTT
TRBV4-2	.	.	TRBJ1-4	CASSQEGGEKLFF	TGTGCCAGCAGCCAGGAGGGAGGCGAAAAACTGTTTTTT
TRBV7-9	.	TRBD1	TRBJ1-5	CASSRGQDNQPQHF	TGTGCCAGCAGCCGAGGACAGGACAATCAGCCCCAGCATTTT
TRBV12-3/TRBV12-4	.	.	TRBJ1-1	CASRSQRNTEAFF	TGTGCCAGCAGGAGCCAAAGAAACACTGAAGCTTTCTTT
TRBV19	.	TRBD1	TRBJ1-4	CASSRSGQVDEKLFF	TGTGCCAGTAGTAGATCCGGACAGGTCGACGAAAAACTGTTTTTT
TRBV6-5	.	TRBD1	TRBJ2-3	CASRRQGTDTQYF	TGTGCCAGCAGGAGACAGGGAACAGATACGCAGTATTTT